These T cell receptor beta chains were read from a single sample in a study of PD-1 blockade in mismatch repair-deficient tumors. The table came from immunoSEQ multiplex PCR; TCRdb's copy has only in-frame clones and leaves some out. The table shows approximately 25,000 clones, with under 85% occurring only once. The sequencing used peripheral blood, collected 12 weeks after starting pembrolizumab. The receptors were sampled from an adult with mismatch repair-deficient cancer. Both conserved end residues are part of each CDR3. Fields, in order: V gene, J gene, CDR3 protein.

V gene: TRBV4-1
J gene: TRBJ2-4
CDR3 protein: CASSQEGQGWENIQYF

V gene: TRBV6-6
J gene: TRBJ2-7
CDR3 protein: CASSYQGGSYEQYF

V gene: TRBV18
J gene: TRBJ1-5
CDR3 protein: CASSPPGRGGQPQHF

V gene: TRBV4-1
J gene: TRBJ2-7
CDR3 protein: CASSLNRDGAYEQYF

V gene: TRBV28
J gene: TRBJ2-7
CDR3 protein: CASNIIGATYYEQYF

V gene: TRBV25-1
J gene: TRBJ2-3
CDR3 protein: CASSETRDPSTDTQYF

V gene: TRBV30
J gene: TRBJ1-3
CDR3 protein: CAWGIHGGNTIYF

V gene: TRBV29-1
J gene: TRBJ1-2
CDR3 protein: CSVVGPFNYGYTF

V gene: TRBV27
J gene: TRBJ2-1
CDR3 protein: CASRFGNEQFF

V gene: TRBV27
J gene: TRBJ1-2
CDR3 protein: CASSFSRGLGTYGYTF

V gene: TRBV4-1
J gene: TRBJ2-7
CDR3 protein: CASSHTADYEQYF

V gene: TRBV7-9
J gene: TRBJ1-1
CDR3 protein: CASGGNTEAFF

V gene: TRBV1
J gene: TRBJ2-5
CDR3 protein: CTSSQDSGETQYF

V gene: TRBV18
J gene: TRBJ1-2
CDR3 protein: CASSPDRSPSPILYGYTF

V gene: TRBV27
J gene: TRBJ2-2
CDR3 protein: CATQRADPTGELFF

V gene: TRBV19
J gene: TRBJ1-1
CDR3 protein: CASSIGGRVRMNTEAFF

V gene: TRBV5-6
J gene: TRBJ2-3
CDR3 protein: CASSFKPRGLDTQYF

V gene: TRBV4-3
J gene: TRBJ2-7
CDR3 protein: CASSQVAGAGYEQYF

V gene: TRBV6-6
J gene: TRBJ2-7
CDR3 protein: CASSYSRDRPYEQYF

V gene: TRBV9
J gene: TRBJ1-1
CDR3 protein: CASSAYTGLTEAFF

V gene: TRBV20-1
J gene: TRBJ1-2
CDR3 protein: CSARTANGYTF

V gene: TRBV7-6
J gene: TRBJ2-5
CDR3 protein: CASSLAGKYETQYF

V gene: TRBV19
J gene: TRBJ2-5
CDR3 protein: CASSPFQGRETQYF

V gene: TRBV30
J gene: TRBJ1-2
CDR3 protein: CAWSVRRTGKSGYTF

V gene: TRBV5-1
J gene: TRBJ2-7
CDR3 protein: CASSPTSRSSYEQYF

V gene: TRBV6-6
J gene: TRBJ2-6
CDR3 protein: CASSYGSGANVLTF

V gene: TRBV7-9
J gene: TRBJ2-3
CDR3 protein: CASSFDPGASTDTQYF

V gene: TRBV6-6
J gene: TRBJ1-2
CDR3 protein: CASSYGRGLGDYGYTF

V gene: TRBV30
J gene: TRBJ2-1
CDR3 protein: CAWSTNPGPLGEQFF

V gene: TRBV6-5
J gene: TRBJ2-3
CDR3 protein: CASRNSGASTDTQYF

V gene: TRBV5-1
J gene: TRBJ1-1
CDR3 protein: CASSLEFDSHMNTEAFF

V gene: TRBV18
J gene: TRBJ1-1
CDR3 protein: CASSPPSTRSRPGAITEAFF

V gene: TRBV7-8
J gene: TRBJ1-4
CDR3 protein: CASSTRRTQNEKLFF

V gene: TRBV5-1
J gene: TRBJ2-5
CDR3 protein: CASSLVSGGGETQYF

V gene: TRBV10-1
J gene: TRBJ2-3
CDR3 protein: CASSDGPLAGSCTDTQYF

V gene: TRBV18
J gene: TRBJ2-1
CDR3 protein: CASSPDPYNEQFF

V gene: TRBV18
J gene: TRBJ2-2
CDR3 protein: CASSPSAGGFTGELFF

V gene: TRBV5-5
J gene: TRBJ1-5
CDR3 protein: CASSEAGYQPQHF

V gene: TRBV4-3
J gene: TRBJ1-2
CDR3 protein: CASSQGQQNYGYTF

V gene: TRBV5-6
J gene: TRBJ2-1
CDR3 protein: CASSWTSGGEQFF

V gene: TRBV19
J gene: TRBJ2-1
CDR3 protein: CASSISSGNEQFF